The T cell receptor beta chain under discussion was sequenced for a study of T cells in Graves' hyperthyroidism and ophthalmopathy. CDR1 is SNHLY, CDR2 FYNNEI, per germline. Unmatched junction bases numbered 3, after V lost 8 bases and J lost 7 bases. CDR3 length: 13 residues. Amplified TCR beta CDR3 regions derived from RNA transcripts. The HTBI set primed first-round TCR CDR3 RT-PCR. TCRdb redid the calling of the multiplex PCR reads with MiXCR, one entry per CDR3 protein. The table records 600,000 or so distinct CDR3 sequences, 13% to 15% of them present only once. The receptor was derived from a woman between 18 and 29 years old with Graves' ophthalmopathy. The genes are TRBV2 and TRBJ1-6; 9 nucleotides match TRBD1. Material: blood. CDR3 amino acids: CASWDRVNSPLHF. The CDR3 coding sequence is TGTGCCAGCTGGGACAGGGTCAATTCACCCCTCCACTTT. Full variable domain (outside the CDR3, taken from reference TRBV2 and TRBJ1-6): EPEVTQTPSHQVTQMGQEVILRCVPISNHLYFYWYRQILGQKVEFLVSFYNNEISEKSEIFDDQFSVERPDGSNFTLKIRSTKLEDSAMYFCASWDRVNSPLHFGNGTRLTVT.